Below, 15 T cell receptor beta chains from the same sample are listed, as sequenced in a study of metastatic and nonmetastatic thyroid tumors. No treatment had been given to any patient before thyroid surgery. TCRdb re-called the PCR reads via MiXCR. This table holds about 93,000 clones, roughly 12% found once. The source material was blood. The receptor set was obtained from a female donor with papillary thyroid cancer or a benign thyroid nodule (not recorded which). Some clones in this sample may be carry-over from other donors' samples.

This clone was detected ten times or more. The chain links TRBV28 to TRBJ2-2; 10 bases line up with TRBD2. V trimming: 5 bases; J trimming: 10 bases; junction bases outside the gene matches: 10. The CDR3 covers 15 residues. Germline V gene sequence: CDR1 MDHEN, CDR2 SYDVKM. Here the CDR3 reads CASSLAGAGSEELFF. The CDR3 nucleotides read TGTGCCAGCAGTCTAGCGGGAGCCGGTTCAGAGGAGCTGTTTTTT.

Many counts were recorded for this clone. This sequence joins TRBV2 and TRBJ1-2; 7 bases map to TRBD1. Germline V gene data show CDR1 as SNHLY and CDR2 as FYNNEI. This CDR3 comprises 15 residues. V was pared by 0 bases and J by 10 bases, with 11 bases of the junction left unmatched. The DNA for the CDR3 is TGTGCCAGCAGTGAAGCGCTTCAGGCAGGGGGAATCTACACCTTC. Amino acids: CASSEALQAGGIYTF.

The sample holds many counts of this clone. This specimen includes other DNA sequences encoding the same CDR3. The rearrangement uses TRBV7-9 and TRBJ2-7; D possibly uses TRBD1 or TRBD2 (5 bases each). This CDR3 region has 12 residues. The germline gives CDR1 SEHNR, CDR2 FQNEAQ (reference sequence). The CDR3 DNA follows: TGTGCGTCTGGGGACGGGAACTACGAGCAGTACTTC. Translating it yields CASGDGNYEQYF.

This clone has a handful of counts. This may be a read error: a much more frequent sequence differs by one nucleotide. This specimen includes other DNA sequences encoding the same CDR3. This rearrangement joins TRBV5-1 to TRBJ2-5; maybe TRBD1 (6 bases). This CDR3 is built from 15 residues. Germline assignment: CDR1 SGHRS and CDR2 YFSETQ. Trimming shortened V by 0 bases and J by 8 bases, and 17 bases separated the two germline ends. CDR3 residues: CASSLEPTGSETQYF. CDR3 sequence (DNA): TGCGCCAGCAGCTTGGAGCCTACAGGGTCTGAAACCCAGTACTTC.

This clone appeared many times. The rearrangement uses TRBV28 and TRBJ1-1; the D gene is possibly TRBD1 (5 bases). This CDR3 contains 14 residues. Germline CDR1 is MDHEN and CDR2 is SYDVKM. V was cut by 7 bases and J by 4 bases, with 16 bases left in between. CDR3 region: CASMVRVSFTEAFF. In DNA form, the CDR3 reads TGTGCCAGCATGGTCAGGGTATCGTTCACTGAAGCTTTCTTT.

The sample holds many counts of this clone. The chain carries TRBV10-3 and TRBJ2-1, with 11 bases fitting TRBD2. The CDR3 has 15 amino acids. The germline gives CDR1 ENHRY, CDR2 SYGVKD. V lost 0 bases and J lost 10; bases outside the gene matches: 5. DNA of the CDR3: TGTGCCATCAGTGAGTCGCTAGCGGGAGGACGAGAGCAGTTCTTC. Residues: CAISESLAGGREQFF.

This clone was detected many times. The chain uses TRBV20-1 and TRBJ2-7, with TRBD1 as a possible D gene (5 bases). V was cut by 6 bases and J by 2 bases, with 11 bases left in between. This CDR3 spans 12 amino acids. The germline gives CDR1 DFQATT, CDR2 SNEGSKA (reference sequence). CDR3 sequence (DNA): TGCAGTGCCCCGACAGATACCTACGAGCAGTACTTC. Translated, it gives CSAPTDTYEQYF.

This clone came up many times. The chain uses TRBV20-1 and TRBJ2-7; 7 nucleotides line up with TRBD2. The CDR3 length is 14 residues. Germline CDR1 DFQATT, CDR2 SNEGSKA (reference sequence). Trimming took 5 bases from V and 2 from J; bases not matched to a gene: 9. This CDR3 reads CSAQPASGPYEQYF. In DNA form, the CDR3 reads TGCAGTGCTCAACCCGCTAGCGGCCCCTACGAGCAGTACTTC.

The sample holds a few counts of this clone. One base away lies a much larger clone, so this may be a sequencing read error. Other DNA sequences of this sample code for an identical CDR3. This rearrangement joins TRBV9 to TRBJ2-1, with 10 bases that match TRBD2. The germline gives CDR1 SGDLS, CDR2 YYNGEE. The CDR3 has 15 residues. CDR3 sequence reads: CASSVSGTSDNEQFF. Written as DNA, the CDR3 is TGTGCCAGCAGCGTCTCCGGGACTAGCGACAACGAGCAGTTCTTC.

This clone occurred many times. CDR3 coding DNA: TGTGCCACCAGTGCCCGGACAGGGGGCGATCTAGATACGCAGTATTTT. This sequence encodes CATSARTGGDLDTQYF. The chain couples TRBV24-1 to TRBJ2-3; the match to TRBD1 covers 11 bases. The germline CDR1 and CDR2 sequences are KGHDR and SFDVKD. The CDR3 covers 16 residues. V lost 5 bases, J lost 5 bases, and 8 bases stayed unmatched.

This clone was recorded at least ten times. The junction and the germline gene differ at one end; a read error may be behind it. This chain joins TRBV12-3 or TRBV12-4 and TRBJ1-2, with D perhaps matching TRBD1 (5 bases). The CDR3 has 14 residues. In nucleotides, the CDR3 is TGTGTCAGCAGCGTAGGGGAAACGAACTATGGCTACACCTTC. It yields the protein CVSSVGETNYGYTF.

The CDR3 loop reads CASSERTGASGNTIYF. CDR3 nucleotide sequence: TGCGCCAGTTCCGAACGAACAGGGGCGTCTGGAAACACCATATATTTT. J is TRBJ1-3 and V is TRBV4-1; 7 nucleotides agree with TRBD1. Germline V gene sequence: CDR1 MGHRA, CDR2 YSYEKL. The V gene end was trimmed by 9 bases and the J gene end by 1 base; junction bases not matched to a gene: 12. This CDR3 is 16 amino acids long.

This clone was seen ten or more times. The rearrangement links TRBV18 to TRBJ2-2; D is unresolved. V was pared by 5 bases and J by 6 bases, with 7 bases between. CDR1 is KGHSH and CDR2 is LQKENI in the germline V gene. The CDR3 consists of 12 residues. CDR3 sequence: CASSVHAGELFF. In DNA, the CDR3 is TGTGCCAGCTCAGTACACGCCGGGGAGCTGTTTTTT.

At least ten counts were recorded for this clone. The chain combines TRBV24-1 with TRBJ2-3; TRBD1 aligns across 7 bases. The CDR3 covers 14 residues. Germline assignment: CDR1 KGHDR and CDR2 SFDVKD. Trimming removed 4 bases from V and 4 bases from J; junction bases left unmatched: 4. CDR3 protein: CATSDPDRADTQYF. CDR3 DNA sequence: TGTGCCACCAGTGACCCTGACAGGGCAGATACGCAGTATTTT.

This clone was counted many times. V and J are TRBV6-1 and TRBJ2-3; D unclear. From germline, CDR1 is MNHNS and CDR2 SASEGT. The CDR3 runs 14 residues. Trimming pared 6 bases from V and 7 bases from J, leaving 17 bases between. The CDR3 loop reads CASSRTAATNTQYF. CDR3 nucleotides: TGTGCCAGCAGCCGGACCGCGGCAACGAATACGCAGTATTTT.